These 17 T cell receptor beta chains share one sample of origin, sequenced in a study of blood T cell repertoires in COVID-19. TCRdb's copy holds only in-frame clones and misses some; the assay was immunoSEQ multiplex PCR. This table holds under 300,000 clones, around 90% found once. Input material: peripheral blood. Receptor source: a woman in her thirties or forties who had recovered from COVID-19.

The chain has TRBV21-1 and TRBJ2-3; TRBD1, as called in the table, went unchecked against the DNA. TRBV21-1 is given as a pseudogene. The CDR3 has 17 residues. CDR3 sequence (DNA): TGTGCCAGCAGCAGAGGACAGGGTAGGACTAGCACAGATACGCAGTATTTT. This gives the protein CASSRGQGRTSTDTQYF.

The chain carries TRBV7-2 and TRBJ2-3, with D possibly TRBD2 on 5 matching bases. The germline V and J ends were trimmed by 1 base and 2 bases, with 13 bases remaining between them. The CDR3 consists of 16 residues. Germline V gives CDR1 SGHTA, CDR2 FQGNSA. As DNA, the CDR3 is TGTGCCAGCAGCTTAGGCGGGCTCCGCCTCACAGATACGCAGTATTTT. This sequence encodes CASSLGGLRLTDTQYF. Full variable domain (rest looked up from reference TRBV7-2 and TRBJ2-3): GAGVSQSPSNKVTEKGKDVELRCDPISGHTALYWYRQSLGQGLEFLIYFQGNSAPDKSGLPSDRFSAERTGGSVSTLTIQRTQQEDSAVYLCASSLGGLRLTDTQYFGPGTRLTVL.

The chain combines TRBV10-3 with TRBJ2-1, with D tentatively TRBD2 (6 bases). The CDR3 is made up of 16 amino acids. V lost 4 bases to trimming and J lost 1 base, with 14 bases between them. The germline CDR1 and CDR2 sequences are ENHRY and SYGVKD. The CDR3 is CAISGGREWSYNEQFF. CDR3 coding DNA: TGTGCCATCAGTGGCGGGCGGGAATGGTCCTACAATGAGCAGTTCTTC.

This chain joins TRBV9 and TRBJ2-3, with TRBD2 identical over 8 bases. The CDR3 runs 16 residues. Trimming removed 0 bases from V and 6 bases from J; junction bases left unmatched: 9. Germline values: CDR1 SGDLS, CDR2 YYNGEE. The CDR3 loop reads CASSVEAGVLGDTQYF. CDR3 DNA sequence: TGTGCCAGCAGCGTAGAAGCGGGAGTGCTTGGGGATACGCAGTATTTT. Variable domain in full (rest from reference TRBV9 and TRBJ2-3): DSGVTQTPKHLITATGQRVTLRCSPRSGDLSVYWYQQSLDQGLQFLIQYYNGEERAKGNILERFSAQQFPDLHSELNLSSLELGDSALYFCASSVEAGVLGDTQYFGPGTRLTVL.

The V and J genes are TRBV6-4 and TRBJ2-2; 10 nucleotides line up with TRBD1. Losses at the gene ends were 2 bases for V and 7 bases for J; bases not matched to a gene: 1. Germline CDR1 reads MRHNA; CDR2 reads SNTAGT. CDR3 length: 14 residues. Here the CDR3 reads CASSDGQGVGELFF. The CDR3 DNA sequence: TGTGCCAGCAGTGACGGACAGGGGGTCGGGGAGCTGTTTTTT.

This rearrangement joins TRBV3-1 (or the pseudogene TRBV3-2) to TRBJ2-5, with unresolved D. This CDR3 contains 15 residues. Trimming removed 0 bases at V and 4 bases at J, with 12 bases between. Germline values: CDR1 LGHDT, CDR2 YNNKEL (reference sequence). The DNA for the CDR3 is TGTGCCAGCAGCCAAGAGGGCAGCCACGGAGAGACCCAGTACTTC. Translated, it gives CASSQEGSHGETQYF.

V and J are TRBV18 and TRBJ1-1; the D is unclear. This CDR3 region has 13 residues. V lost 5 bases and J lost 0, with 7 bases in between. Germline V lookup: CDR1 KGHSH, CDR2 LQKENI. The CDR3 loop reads CASSDQLNTEAFF. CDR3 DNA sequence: TGTGCCAGCTCAGATCAGTTGAACACTGAAGCTTTCTTT.

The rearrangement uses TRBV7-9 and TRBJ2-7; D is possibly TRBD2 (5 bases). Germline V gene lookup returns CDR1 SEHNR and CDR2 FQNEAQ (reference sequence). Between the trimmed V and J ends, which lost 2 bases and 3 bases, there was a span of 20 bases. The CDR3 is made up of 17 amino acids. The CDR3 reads CASSLLPGGNRLYEQYF. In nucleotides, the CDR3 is TGTGCCAGCAGCTTACTTCCTGGAGGCAACCGCCTCTACGAGCAGTACTTC.

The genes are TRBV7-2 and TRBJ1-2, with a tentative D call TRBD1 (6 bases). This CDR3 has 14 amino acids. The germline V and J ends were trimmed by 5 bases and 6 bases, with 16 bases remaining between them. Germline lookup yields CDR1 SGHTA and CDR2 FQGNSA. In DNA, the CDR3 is TGTGCCAGCAGCGGACAACAGGGAGCTCATGGCTACACCTTC. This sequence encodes CASSGQQGAHGYTF.

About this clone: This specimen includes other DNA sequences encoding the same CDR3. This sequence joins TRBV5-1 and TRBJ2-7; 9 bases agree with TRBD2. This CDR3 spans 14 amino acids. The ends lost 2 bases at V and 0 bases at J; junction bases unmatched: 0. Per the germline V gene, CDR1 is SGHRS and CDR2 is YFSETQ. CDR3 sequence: CASSFSGSSYEQYF. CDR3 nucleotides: TGCGCCAGCAGCTTTAGCGGGAGCTCCTACGAGCAGTACTTC.

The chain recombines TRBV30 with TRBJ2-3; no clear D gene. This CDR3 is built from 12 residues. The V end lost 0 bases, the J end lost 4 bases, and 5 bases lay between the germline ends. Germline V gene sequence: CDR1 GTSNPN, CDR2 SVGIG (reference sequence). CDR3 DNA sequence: TGTGCCTGGAGTGTCGGTCCAGATACGCAGTATTTT. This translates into CAWSVGPDTQYF.

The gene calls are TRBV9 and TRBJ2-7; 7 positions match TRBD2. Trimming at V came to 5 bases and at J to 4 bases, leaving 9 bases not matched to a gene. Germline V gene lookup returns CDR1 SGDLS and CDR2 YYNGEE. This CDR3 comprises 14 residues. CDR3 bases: TGTGCCAGCAGTACCTCGACTAGCAGTTACGAGCAGTACTTC. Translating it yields CASSTSTSSYEQYF.

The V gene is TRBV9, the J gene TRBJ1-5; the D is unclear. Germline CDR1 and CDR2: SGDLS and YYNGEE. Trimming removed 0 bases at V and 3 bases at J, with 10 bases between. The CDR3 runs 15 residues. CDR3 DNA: TGTGCCAGCAGCGTAGAGCCGGGTCACAATCAGCCCCAGCATTTT. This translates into CASSVEPGHNQPQHF.

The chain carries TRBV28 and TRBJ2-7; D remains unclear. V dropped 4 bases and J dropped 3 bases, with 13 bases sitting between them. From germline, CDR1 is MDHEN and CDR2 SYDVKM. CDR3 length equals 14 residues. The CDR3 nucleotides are TGTGCCAGCAGTTCGAGAGACCCGGGCTACGAGCAGTACTTC. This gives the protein CASSSRDPGYEQYF.

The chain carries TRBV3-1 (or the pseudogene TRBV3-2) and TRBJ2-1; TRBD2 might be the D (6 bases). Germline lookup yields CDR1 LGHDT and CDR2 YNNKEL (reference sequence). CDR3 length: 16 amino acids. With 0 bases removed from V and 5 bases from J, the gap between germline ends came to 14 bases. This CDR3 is CASSQDGRGGNNEQFF. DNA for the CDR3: TGTGCCAGCAGCCAAGACGGTAGGGGCGGGAACAATGAGCAGTTCTTC.

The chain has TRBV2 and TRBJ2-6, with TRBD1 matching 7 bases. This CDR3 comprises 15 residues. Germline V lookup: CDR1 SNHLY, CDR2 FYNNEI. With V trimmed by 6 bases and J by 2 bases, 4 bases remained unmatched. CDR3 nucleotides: TGTGCCAGCAGGGCTGACAGGGCTGGGGCCAACGTCCTGACTTTC. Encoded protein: CASRADRAGANVLTF.

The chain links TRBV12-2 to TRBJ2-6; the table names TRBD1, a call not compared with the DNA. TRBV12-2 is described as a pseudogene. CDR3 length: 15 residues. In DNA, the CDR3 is TGTGCAAGTCGCTCCCGGGACACCGGGGCCAACGTCCTGACTTTC. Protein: CASRSRDTGANVLTF.